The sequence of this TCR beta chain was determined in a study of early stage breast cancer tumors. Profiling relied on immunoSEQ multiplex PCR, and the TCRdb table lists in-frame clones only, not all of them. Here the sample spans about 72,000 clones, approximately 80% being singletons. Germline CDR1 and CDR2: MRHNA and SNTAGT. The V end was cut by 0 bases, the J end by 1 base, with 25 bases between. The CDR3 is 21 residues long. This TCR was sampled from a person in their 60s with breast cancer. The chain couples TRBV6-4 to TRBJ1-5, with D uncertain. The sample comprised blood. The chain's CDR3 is CASSDSEARPPPEGSNQPQHF. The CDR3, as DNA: TGTGCCAGCAGTGACTCGGAAGCAAGACCACCACCGGAGGGCAGCAATCAGCCCCAGCATTTT.